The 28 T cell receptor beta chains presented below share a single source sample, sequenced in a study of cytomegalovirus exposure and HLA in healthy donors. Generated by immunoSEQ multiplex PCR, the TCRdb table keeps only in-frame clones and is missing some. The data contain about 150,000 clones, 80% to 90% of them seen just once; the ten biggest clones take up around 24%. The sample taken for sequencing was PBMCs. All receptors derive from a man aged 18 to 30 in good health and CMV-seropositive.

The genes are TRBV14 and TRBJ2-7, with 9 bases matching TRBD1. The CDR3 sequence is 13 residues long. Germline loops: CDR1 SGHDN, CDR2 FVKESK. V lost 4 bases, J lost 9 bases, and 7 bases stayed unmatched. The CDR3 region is CASSRGTGLGQYF. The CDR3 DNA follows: TGTGCCAGCAGCCGAGGGACAGGGTTAGGGCAGTACTTC.

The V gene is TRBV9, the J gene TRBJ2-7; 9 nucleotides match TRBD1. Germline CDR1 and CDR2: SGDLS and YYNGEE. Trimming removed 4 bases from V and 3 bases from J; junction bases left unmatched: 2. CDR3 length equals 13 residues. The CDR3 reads CASSRGQGYEQYF. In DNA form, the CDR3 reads TGTGCCAGCAGCCGGGGACAGGGCTACGAGCAGTACTTC.

The CDR3 reads CASSGGDRRGTEAFF. CDR3 sequence (DNA): TGTGCCAGCAGTGGGGGGGACAGGCGGGGCACTGAAGCTTTCTTT. J is TRBJ1-1 and V is TRBV6-1; 8 nucleotides agree with TRBD1. The CDR3 is made up of 15 amino acids. The V gene end was trimmed by 4 bases and the J gene end by 4 bases; junction bases not matched to a gene: 8. The V gene's germline CDR1 is MNHNS and CDR2 SASEGT.

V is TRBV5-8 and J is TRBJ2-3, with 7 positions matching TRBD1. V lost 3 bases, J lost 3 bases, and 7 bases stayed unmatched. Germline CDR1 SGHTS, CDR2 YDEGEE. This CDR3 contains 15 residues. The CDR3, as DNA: TGTGCCAGCAGCTCGGGACAGAAGACAACAGATACGCAGTATTTT. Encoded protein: CASSSGQKTTDTQYF.

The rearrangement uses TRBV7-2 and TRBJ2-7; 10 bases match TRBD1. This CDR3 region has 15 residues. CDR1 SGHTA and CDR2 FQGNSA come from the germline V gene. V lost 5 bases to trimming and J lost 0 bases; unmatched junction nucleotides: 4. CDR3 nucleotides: TGTGCCAGCAGCATGGGACAGGGGCTCTCCTACGAGCAGTACTTC. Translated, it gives CASSMGQGLSYEQYF.

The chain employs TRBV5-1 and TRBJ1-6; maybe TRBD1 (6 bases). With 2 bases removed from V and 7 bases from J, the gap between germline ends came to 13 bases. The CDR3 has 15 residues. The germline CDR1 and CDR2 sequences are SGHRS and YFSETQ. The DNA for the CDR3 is TGCGCCAGCAGCTTCGGGACAAATGAGAATTCACCCCTCCACTTT. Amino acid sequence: CASSFGTNENSPLHF.

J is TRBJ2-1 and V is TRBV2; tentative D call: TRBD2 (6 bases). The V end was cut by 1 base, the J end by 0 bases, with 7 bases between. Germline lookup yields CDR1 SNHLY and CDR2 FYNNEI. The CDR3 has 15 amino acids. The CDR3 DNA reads TGTGCCAGCAGTGAAGAGGGAGGCTCCTACAATGAGCAGTTCTTC. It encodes CASSEEGGSYNEQFF.

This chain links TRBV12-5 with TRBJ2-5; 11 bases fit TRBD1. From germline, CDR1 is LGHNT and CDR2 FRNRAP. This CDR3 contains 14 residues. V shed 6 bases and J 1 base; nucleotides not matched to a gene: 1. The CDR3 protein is CASGGTGGQETQYF. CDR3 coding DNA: TGTGCTAGTGGGGGGACAGGGGGCCAAGAGACCCAGTACTTC. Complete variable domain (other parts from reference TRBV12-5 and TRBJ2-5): DARVTQTPRHKVTEMGQEVTMRCQPILGHNTVFWYRQTMMQGLELLAYFRNRAPLDDSGMPKDRFSAEMPDATLATLKIQPSEPRDSAVYFCASGGTGGQETQYFGPGTRLLVL.

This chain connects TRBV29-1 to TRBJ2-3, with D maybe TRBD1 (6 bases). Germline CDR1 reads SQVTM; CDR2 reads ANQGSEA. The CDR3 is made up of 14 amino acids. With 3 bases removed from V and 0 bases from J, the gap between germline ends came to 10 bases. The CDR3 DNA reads TGCAGCGTTGACCAGGGGTCTAGCACAGATACGCAGTATTTT. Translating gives CSVDQGSSTDTQYF.

In nucleotides, the CDR3 is TGTGCCAGCCAGGACGGCAGGGCAGATAATTCACCCCTCCACTTT. It encodes CASQDGRADNSPLHF. The V gene is TRBV19, the J gene TRBJ1-6, with a tentative D call TRBD1 (5 bases). Between the trimmed V and J ends, which lost 9 bases and 5 bases, there was a span of 17 bases. CDR3 size: 15 residues. The germline V gene has CDR1 LNHDA and CDR2 SQIVND (reference sequence).

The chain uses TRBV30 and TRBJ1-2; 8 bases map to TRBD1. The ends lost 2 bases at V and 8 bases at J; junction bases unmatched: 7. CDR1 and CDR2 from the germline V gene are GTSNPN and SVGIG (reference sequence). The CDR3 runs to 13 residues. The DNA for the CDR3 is TGTGCCTGGAGTTACCAGGGGGCGCAAGGCTACACCTTC. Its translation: CAWSYQGAQGYTF.

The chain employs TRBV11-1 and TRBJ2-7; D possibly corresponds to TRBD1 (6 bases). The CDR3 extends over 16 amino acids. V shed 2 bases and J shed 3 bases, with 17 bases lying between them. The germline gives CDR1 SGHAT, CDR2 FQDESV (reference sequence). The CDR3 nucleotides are TGTGCCAGCAGCTTACGGGACACCAACAACATCTACGAGCAGTACTTC. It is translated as CASSLRDTNNIYEQYF.

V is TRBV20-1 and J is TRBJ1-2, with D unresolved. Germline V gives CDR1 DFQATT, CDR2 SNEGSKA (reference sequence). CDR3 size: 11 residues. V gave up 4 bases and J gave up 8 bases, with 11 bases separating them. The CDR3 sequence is CSANGGVGYTF. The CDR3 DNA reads TGCAGTGCTAATGGTGGAGTCGGCTACACCTTC.

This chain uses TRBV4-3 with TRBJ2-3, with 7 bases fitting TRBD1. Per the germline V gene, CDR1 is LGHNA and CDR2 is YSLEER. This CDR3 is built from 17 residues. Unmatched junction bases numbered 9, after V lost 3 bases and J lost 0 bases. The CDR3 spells CASSHRTGFASTDTQYF. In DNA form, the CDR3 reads TGCGCCAGCAGCCACAGGACAGGTTTTGCTAGCACAGATACGCAGTATTTT.

The CDR3 protein is CASRQMTGDEQFF. CDR3 bases: TGTGCCAGCAGGCAAATGACAGGGGATGAGCAGTTCTTC. The chain combines TRBV5-6 with TRBJ2-1, with 8 bases matching TRBD1. V dropped 5 bases and J dropped 8; count of bases not matched to a gene: 6. From germline, CDR1 is SGHDT and CDR2 YYEEEE. The CDR3 runs to 13 residues.

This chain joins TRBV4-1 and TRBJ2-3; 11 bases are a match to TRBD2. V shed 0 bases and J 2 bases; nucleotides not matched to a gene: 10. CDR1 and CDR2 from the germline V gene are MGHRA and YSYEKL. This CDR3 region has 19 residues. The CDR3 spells CASSQDGGTSGSVTDTQYF. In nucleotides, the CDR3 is TGCGCCAGCAGCCAAGACGGAGGAACTAGCGGGAGCGTCACAGATACGCAGTATTTT.

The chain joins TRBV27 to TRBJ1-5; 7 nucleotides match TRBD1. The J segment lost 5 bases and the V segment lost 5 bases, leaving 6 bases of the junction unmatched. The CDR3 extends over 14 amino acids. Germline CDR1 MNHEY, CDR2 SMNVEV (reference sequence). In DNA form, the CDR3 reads TGTGCCAGCAGTGCCACAGGGGAAGATCAGCCCCAGCATTTT. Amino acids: CASSATGEDQPQHF.

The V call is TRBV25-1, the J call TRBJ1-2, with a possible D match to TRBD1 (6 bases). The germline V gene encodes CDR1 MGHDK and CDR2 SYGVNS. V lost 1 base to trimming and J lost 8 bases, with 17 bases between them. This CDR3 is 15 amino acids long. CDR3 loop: CASSESGGAPWGYTF. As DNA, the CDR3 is TGTGCCAGCAGTGAATCTGGGGGGGCCCCCTGGGGCTACACCTTC.

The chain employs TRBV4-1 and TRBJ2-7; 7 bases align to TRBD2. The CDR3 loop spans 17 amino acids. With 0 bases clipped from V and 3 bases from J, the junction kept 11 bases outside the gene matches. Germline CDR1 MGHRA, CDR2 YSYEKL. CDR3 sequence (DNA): TGCGCCAGCAGCCAAGACAGAATCGGCGGGAGCTTCTACGAGCAGTACTTC. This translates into CASSQDRIGGSFYEQYF.

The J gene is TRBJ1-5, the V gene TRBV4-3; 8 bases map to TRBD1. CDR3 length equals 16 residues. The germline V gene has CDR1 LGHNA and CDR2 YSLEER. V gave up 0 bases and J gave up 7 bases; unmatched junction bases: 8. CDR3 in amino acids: CASSQDGQGARQPQHF. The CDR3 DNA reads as TGCGCCAGCAGCCAAGATGGGCAGGGGGCACGACAGCCCCAGCATTTT.

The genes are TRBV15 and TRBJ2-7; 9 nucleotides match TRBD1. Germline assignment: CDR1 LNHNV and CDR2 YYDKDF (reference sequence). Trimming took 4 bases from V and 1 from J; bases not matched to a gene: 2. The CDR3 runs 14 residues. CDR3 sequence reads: CATSMDRGSYEQYF. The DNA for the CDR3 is TGTGCCACCAGCATGGACAGGGGATCCTACGAGCAGTACTTC.

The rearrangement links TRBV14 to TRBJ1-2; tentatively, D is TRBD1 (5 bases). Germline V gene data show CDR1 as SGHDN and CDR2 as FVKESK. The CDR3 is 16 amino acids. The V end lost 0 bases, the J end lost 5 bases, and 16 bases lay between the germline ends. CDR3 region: CASSQDSKGARYGYTF. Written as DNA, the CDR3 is TGTGCCAGCAGCCAAGATAGTAAAGGGGCGCGTTATGGCTACACCTTC. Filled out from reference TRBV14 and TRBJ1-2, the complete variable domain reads EAGVTQFPSHSVIEKGQTVTLRCDPISGHDNLYWYRRVMGKEIKFLLHFVKESKQDESGMPNNRFLAERTGGTYSTLKVQPAELEDSGVYFCASSQDSKGARYGYTFGSGTRLTVV.

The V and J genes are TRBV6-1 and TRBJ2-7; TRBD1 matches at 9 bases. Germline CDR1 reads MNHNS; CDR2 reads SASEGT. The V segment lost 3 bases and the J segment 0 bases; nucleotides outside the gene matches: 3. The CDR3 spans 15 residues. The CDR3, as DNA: TGTGCCAGCAGTGAGGGGACAGGGCACTCCTACGAGCAGTACTTC. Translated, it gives CASSEGTGHSYEQYF.

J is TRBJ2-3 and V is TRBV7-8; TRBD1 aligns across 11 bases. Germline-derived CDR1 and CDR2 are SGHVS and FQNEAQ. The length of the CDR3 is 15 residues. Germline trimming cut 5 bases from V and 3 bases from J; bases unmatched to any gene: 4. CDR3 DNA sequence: TGTGCCAGCAGCCTGCGGGACAGGGGGACAGATACGCAGTATTTT. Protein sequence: CASSLRDRGTDTQYF.

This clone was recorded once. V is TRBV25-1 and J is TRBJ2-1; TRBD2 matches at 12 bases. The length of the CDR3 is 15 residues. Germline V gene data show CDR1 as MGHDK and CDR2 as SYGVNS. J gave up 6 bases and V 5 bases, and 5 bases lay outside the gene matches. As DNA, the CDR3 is TGTGCCAGCAGTCCTCGACTAGCGGGAGTCAATGAGCAGTTCTTC. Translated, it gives CASSPRLAGVNEQFF. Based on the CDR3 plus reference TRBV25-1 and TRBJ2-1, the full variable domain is EADIYQTPRYLVIGTGKKITLECSQTMGHDKMYWYQQDPGMELHLIHYSYGVNSTEKGDLSSESTVSRIRTEHFPLTLESARPSHTSQYLCASSPRLAGVNEQFFGPGTRLTVL.

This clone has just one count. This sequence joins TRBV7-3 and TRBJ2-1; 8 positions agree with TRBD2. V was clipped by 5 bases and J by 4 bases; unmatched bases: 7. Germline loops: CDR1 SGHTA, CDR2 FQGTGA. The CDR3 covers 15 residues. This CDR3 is CASSVGAGVYNEQFF. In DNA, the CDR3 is TGTGCCAGCAGCGTGGGAGCGGGGGTTTACAATGAGCAGTTCTTC.

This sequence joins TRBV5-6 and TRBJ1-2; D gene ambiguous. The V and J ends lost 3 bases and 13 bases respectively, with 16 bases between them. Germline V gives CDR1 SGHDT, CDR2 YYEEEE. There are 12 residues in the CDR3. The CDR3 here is CASSSEGRAFTF. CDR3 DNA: TGTGCCAGCAGCTCGGAGGGCCGTGCGTTCACCTTC.

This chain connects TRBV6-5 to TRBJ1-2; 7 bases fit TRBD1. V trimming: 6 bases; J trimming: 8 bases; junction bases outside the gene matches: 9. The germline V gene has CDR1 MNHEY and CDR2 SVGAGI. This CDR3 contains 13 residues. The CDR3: CASSLGQMGGYTF. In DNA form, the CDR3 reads TGTGCCAGCAGCCTGGGACAGATGGGCGGCTACACCTTC.